Listed here are 32 T cell receptor beta chains from one sample, sequenced in a study of blood T cell repertoires in COVID-19. Assay: immunoSEQ multiplex PCR; the TCRdb copy retains only in-frame clones and omits some. The sample lists 100,000 to 150,000 clones, around two thirds occurring once. The specimen sequenced was peripheral blood. These receptors came from a woman in her 70s with acute or convalescent COVID-19.

This clone occurred a few times. V gene TRBV5-8 combines with J gene TRBJ1-4; no firm D call. CDR1 is SGHTS and CDR2 is YDEGEE in the germline V gene. The CDR3 has 15 residues. V shed 2 bases and J shed 7 bases, with 15 bases lying between them. DNA for the CDR3: TGTGCCAGCAGCTTTTTAGGAGGGTTGGGTGAAAAACTGTTTTTT. This translates into CASSFLGGLGEKLFF.

The table lists this clone with a count of one. The chain joins TRBV19 to TRBJ1-2; D perhaps matches TRBD1 (5 bases). Between the trimmed V and J ends, which lost 1 base and 2 bases, there was a span of 8 bases. The V gene's germline CDR1 is LNHDA and CDR2 SQIVND (reference sequence). The CDR3 spans 14 residues. CDR3 DNA: TGTGCCAGTAGTATAGCACAGGTGAACTATGGCTACACCTTC. As protein: CASSIAQVNYGYTF.

This clone has only a few counts. The rearrangement uses TRBV18 and TRBJ2-2; D not certain. The CDR3 totals 14 residues. Trimming shortened V by 2 bases and J by 6 bases, and 10 bases separated the two germline ends. Germline V gene sequence: CDR1 KGHSH, CDR2 LQKENI. CDR3 in amino acids: CASSPGSGSGELFF. CDR3 nucleotides: TGTGCCAGCTCACCAGGATCAGGCTCCGGGGAGCTGTTTTTT.

The V and J genes are TRBV7-9 and TRBJ1-1, with TRBD1 matching over 9 bases. The germline gives CDR1 SEHNR, CDR2 FQNEAQ (reference sequence). After removal of 6 bases from V and 4 bases from J, the junction contained 3 bases not matched to a gene. The CDR3 loop spans 13 amino acids. CDR3: CASRDRGSTEAFF. The CDR3 nucleotides read TGTGCCAGCAGGGACAGGGGCAGCACTGAAGCTTTCTTT.

The chain joins TRBV19 to TRBJ1-1, with 7 bases aligning to TRBD1. The V and J ends lost 6 bases and 1 base, in that order; junction bases with no gene match: 8. Per germline, CDR1 LNHDA and CDR2 SQIVND (reference sequence). The CDR3 length is 15 residues. In DNA form, the CDR3 reads TGTGCCAGTAGCCCCCCCGGGACAGCGAACACTGAAGCTTTCTTT. Translation: CASSPPGTANTEAFF.

The chain employs TRBV7-7 and TRBJ2-1, with 13 bases fitting TRBD2. Trimming took 5 bases from V and 6 from J; bases not matched to a gene: 4. This CDR3 contains 15 residues. Germline V CDR1 and CDR2: SSHAT, FNYEAQ (reference sequence). DNA for the CDR3: TGTGCCAGCAGCGTACTAGCGGGGGGGTTCAATGAGCAGTTCTTC. It specifies CASSVLAGGFNEQFF.

This clone has only a few counts. The rearrangement links TRBV6-5 to TRBJ1-5; TRBD1 aligns across 9 bases. The CDR3 consists of 15 residues. CDR1 and CDR2 (germline): MNHEY, SVGAGI. J was trimmed by 7 bases and V by 8 bases; bases with no gene match: 12. This CDR3 is CASLSTTGGLQPQHF. The CDR3 DNA reads TGTGCCAGCCTTTCAACTACAGGGGGCTTACAGCCCCAGCATTTT.

This clone was recorded a few times. The J gene is TRBJ2-7, the V gene TRBV19, with 9 nucleotides matching TRBD1. The CDR3 has 17 residues. The ends lost 5 bases at V and 5 bases at J; junction bases unmatched: 16. The germline gives CDR1 LNHDA, CDR2 SQIVND (reference sequence). The CDR3 here is CASSPNFPGTGMDEQYF. The CDR3 coding sequence is TGTGCCAGTAGTCCCAACTTCCCCGGGACAGGGATGGACGAGCAGTACTTC.

This rearrangement joins TRBV15 to TRBJ2-7; 9 positions match TRBD1. There are 15 residues in the CDR3. The germline CDR1 and CDR2 sequences are LNHNV and YYDKDF (reference sequence). V lost 3 bases, J lost 6 bases, and 9 bases stayed unmatched. CDR3 sequence reads: CATSSVSGTGIEQYF. CDR3 DNA sequence: TGTGCCACCAGCAGTGTGTCCGGGACAGGGATCGAGCAGTACTTC.

The chain combines TRBV9 with TRBJ1-1; D uncertain. CDR3 length equals 16 residues. V was trimmed by 1 base and J by 5 bases, leaving 18 bases between them. Germline-derived CDR1 and CDR2 are SGDLS and YYNGEE. The CDR3 bases are TGTGCCAGCAGCGTAAGTGGCTCGGGAAAGAGAACTGAAGCTTTCTTT. Its protein is CASSVSGSGKRTEAFF.

The rearrangement uses TRBV6-5 and TRBJ2-5, with 9 bases aligning to TRBD2. With V trimmed by 4 bases and J by 5 bases, 8 bases remained unmatched. The CDR3 extends over 15 amino acids. Germline-derived CDR1 and CDR2 are MNHEY and SVGAGI. The CDR3 region has the DNA TGTGCCAGCAGTTTAGCGGGAGCTCCGCGGGAGACCCAGTACTTC. This codes for CASSLAGAPRETQYF.

J is TRBJ1-2 and V is TRBV19, with D tentatively TRBD1 (5 bases). CDR1 and CDR2 from the germline V gene are LNHDA and SQIVND (reference sequence). V was shortened by 7 bases and J by 4 bases, with 19 bases between the two germline ends. This CDR3 region has 15 residues. Written as DNA, the CDR3 is TGTGCCAGTACCGATCAAGGGGCTGGTGTCTATGGCTACACCTTC. Protein: CASTDQGAGVYGYTF.

The rearrangement joins TRBV28 to TRBJ1-4, with D unresolved. The CDR3 loop spans 15 amino acids. The V end was cut by 6 bases, the J end by 4 bases, with 15 bases between. CDR1 is MDHEN and CDR2 is SYDVKM in the germline V gene. The CDR3 sequence: CASSFAQAYNEKLFF. The CDR3, as DNA: TGTGCCAGCAGCTTTGCTCAGGCTTATAATGAAAAACTGTTTTTT.

Concerning this clone itself: Additional DNA sequences in this sample encode the identical CDR3. The chain is built from TRBV2 and TRBJ2-7; 7 nucleotides align to TRBD1. J was trimmed by 2 bases and V by 6 bases; bases with no gene match: 4. The CDR3 is 13 amino acids. Germline V CDR1 and CDR2: SNHLY, FYNNEI. In DNA form, the CDR3 reads TGTGCCAGCAGAGGGGACAGCACCTACGAGCAGTACTTC. This codes for CASRGDSTYEQYF.

The CDR3 region has the DNA TGCGCCAGCAACCCACCCTCAGGGCCCAAGCAGTTCTTC. Its protein is CASNPPSGPKQFF. The chain carries TRBV5-1 and TRBJ2-1; D perhaps matches TRBD1 (5 bases). The CDR3 consists of 13 residues. The germline V gene has CDR1 SGHRS and CDR2 YFSETQ. V lost 6 bases and J 11 bases, leaving 18 bases between the germline ends.

This clone was counted a few times. The V and J genes are TRBV24-1 and TRBJ2-3, with 11 nucleotides matching TRBD2. This CDR3 is built from 16 residues. With 3 bases clipped from V and 3 bases from J, the junction kept 4 bases outside the gene matches. The germline V gene encodes CDR1 KGHDR and CDR2 SFDVKD. In DNA form, the CDR3 reads TGTGCCACCAGTGATCCCACTAGCGGGAGAACAGATACGCAGTATTTT. This gives the protein CATSDPTSGRTDTQYF.

V and J are TRBV9 and TRBJ1-1, with D unresolved. V was shortened by 0 bases and J by 3 bases, with 9 bases between the two germline ends. In germline, CDR1 is SGDLS, CDR2 YYNGEE. This CDR3 region has 14 residues. The CDR3 coding sequence is TGTGCCAGCAGCGTAGGTGGAGGACACACTGAAGCTTTCTTT. This encodes CASSVGGGHTEAFF.

The chain links TRBV21-1 to TRBJ2-3; the tabulated D call, TRBD2, remains unverified against the DNA. TRBV21-1 has pseudogene status. The CDR3 sequence is 16 residues long. In nucleotides, the CDR3 is TGTGCCAGCAGCAAAGAGTGGCGGAATAGCACAGATACGCAGTATTTT. Translation gives CASSKEWRNSTDTQYF.

The gene calls are TRBV19 and TRBJ2-3; D is perhaps TRBD2 (5 bases). The CDR3 contains 13 residues. CDR1 is LNHDA, CDR2 SQIVND, per germline (reference sequence). Trimming shortened V by 6 bases and J by 2 bases, and 9 bases separated the two germline ends. The CDR3, as DNA: TGTGCCAGTAGCCCTGGACTCACAGATACGCAGTATTTT. It encodes CASSPGLTDTQYF.

The chain carries TRBV5-4 and TRBJ2-1, with D tentatively TRBD1 (5 bases). The V end lost 4 bases, the J end lost 7 bases, and 6 bases lay between the germline ends. This CDR3 contains 11 residues. CDR1 and CDR2 from the germline V gene are SGHNT and YYREEE (reference sequence). The CDR3 DNA reads as TGTGCCAGCAGCAACAGGAATGAGCAGTTCTTC. As protein: CASSNRNEQFF.

V usage is TRBV10-3 and J usage is TRBJ2-7; D is possibly TRBD2 (5 bases). Germline V gives CDR1 ENHRY, CDR2 SYGVKD. The length of the CDR3 is 13 residues. V lost 7 bases and J 3 bases, leaving 13 bases between the germline ends. The CDR3 region has the DNA TGTGCCATCACCCCCGGGGAGAGCTACGAGCAGTACTTC. This gives the protein CAITPGESYEQYF.

The rearrangement joins TRBV19 to TRBJ2-1; possible D gene TRBD2, 7 bases. The CDR3 is 16 residues long. The germline V gene has CDR1 LNHDA and CDR2 SQIVND (reference sequence). Trimming shortened V by 2 bases and J by 0 bases, and 11 bases separated the two germline ends. CDR3 bases: TGTGCCAGTAGTATAACAGGGAGGGGCTCCTACAATGAGCAGTTCTTC. It codes for CASSITGRGSYNEQFF.

This rearrangement joins TRBV6-5 to TRBJ2-5; perhaps TRBD2 as D (5 bases). V was trimmed by 7 bases and J by 4 bases, leaving 19 bases between them. The CDR3 runs to 15 residues. Per germline, CDR1 MNHEY and CDR2 SVGAGI. In DNA form, the CDR3 reads TGTGCCAGCACCCCCAGCGGCGTTGGACTAGAGACCCAGTACTTC. Protein product: CASTPSGVGLETQYF.

This clone was detected only once. The rearrangement uses TRBV5-1 and TRBJ1-2, with D perhaps TRBD1 (6 bases). The CDR3 covers 15 residues. V was trimmed by 0 bases and J by 4 bases, leaving 13 bases between them. Looked up from germline, CDR1 is SGHRS and CDR2 is YFSETQ. The CDR3 DNA is TGCGCCAGCAGCTTGGACGAGCAGGGGTTCTATGGCTACACCTTC. Protein: CASSLDEQGFYGYTF.

The chain has TRBV10-3 and TRBJ1-2; D ambiguous. Germline assignment: CDR1 ENHRY and CDR2 SYGVKD. Trimming cost V 3 bases and J 5 bases, with 13 bases left between them. This CDR3 is 14 amino acids long. This CDR3 reads CAISDNSPYYGYTF. The CDR3 DNA is TGTGCCATCAGTGACAACAGCCCTTATTATGGCTACACCTTC.

As regards this clone: The junction departs from the called germline gene at one end, perhaps through a read error. V and J are TRBV10-2 and TRBJ1-6; possibly TRBD1 for D (6 bases). Germline V gives CDR1 WSHSY, CDR2 SAAADI. CDR3 size: 16 residues. The CDR3 is CASSEGGGRRNSLLHF. In DNA, the CDR3 is TGCGCCAGCTCCGAAGGGGGGGGTCGACGTAATTCACTCCTCCACTTT.

Sample share makes this clone medium-sized. The chain employs TRBV2 and TRBJ1-2; 7 bases are a match to TRBD1. The CDR3 has 14 amino acids. CDR1 SNHLY and CDR2 FYNNEI come from the germline V gene. The J segment lost 4 bases and the V segment lost 6 bases, leaving 8 bases of the junction unmatched. CDR3 in DNA: TGTGCCAGCAGAAGACAGGGTTTCTCCTATGGCTACACCTTC. It is translated as CASRRQGFSYGYTF.

The V gene is TRBV5-6, the J gene TRBJ2-7; D not certain. The CDR3 spans 15 residues. V lost 2 bases and J lost 6, with 18 bases in between. The germline CDR1 and CDR2 sequences are SGHDT and YYEEEE. The CDR3 DNA follows: TGTGCCAGCAGCTTCCCCCAGGCAGGCGACGCCGAGCAGTACTTC. It translates to CASSFPQAGDAEQYF.

The V call is TRBV30, the J call TRBJ1-1; 7 bases map to TRBD1. This CDR3 contains 16 residues. Losses at the gene ends were 0 bases for V and 12 bases for J; bases not matched to a gene: 19. Germline V gives CDR1 GTSNPN, CDR2 SVGIG (reference sequence). As DNA, the CDR3 is TGTGCCTGGAGTGTACGCCCCCGGCTCGCGACAGGGAGGACTTTCTTT. It is translated as CAWSVRPRLATGRTFF.

This rearrangement joins TRBV24-1 to TRBJ2-2, with TRBD1 matching over 9 bases. There are 18 residues in the CDR3. V was clipped by 4 bases and J by 4 bases; unmatched bases: 12. Germline CDR1 reads KGHDR; CDR2 reads SFDVKD. CDR3 amino acids: CATSDRQGVRAGTGELFF. The CDR3 region has the DNA TGTGCCACCAGTGACAGACAGGGGGTCCGGGCGGGCACCGGGGAGCTGTTTTTT.

This chain's CDR3 is CASSIIGLAGEQYF. The CDR3 bases are TGTGCCAGTAGTATCATCGGACTAGCGGGGGAGCAGTACTTC. The rearrangement uses TRBV19 and TRBJ2-7; 12 bases align to TRBD2. The CDR3 has 14 amino acids. V dropped 3 bases and J dropped 7; count of bases not matched to a gene: 4. Germline CDR1 is LNHDA and CDR2 is SQIVND (reference sequence).

The chain couples TRBV19 to TRBJ2-7, with D possibly matching TRBD1 (6 bases). The CDR3 has 13 residues. Germline lookup yields CDR1 LNHDA and CDR2 SQIVND (reference sequence). Trimming took 3 bases from V and 2 from J, leaving 8 bases between them. The CDR3 protein is CASSIGQPYEQYF. The CDR3 region has the DNA TGTGCCAGTAGTATTGGACAGCCCTACGAGCAGTACTTC.